This T cell receptor (beta chain) originates from a study of blood T cell repertoires in COVID-19. Overall study context: Samples taken during acute and convalescent COVID-19 were collected in the United States, Italy and Spain. T cells, B-cell-depleted T cells, or PBMCs supplied cDNA or gDNA.

In germline, CDR1 is ENHRY, CDR2 SYGVKD. The CDR3 consists of 13 residues. V was clipped by 5 bases and J by 3 bases, with 8 bases between them. Original handling: Reference gene primer amplification gave estimated nucleated cell counts. Profiled with immunoSEQ multiplex PCR; TCRdb holds only in-frame clones, not every one. The V and J calls and clone size come from that table; D and trimming were worked out from the DNA. The sample has about 120,000 clones; around 87% are singletons. The sample taken for sequencing was peripheral blood. J is TRBJ2-1 and V is TRBV10-3; TRBD1 is a possible D gene (6 bases). The clonotype was recovered from a man aged 65-85 years with active or convalescent COVID-19. The DNA of the CDR3 is TGTGCCATCAGTCCGGACAGCTACAATGAGCAGTTCTTC. This sequence encodes CAISPDSYNEQFF.